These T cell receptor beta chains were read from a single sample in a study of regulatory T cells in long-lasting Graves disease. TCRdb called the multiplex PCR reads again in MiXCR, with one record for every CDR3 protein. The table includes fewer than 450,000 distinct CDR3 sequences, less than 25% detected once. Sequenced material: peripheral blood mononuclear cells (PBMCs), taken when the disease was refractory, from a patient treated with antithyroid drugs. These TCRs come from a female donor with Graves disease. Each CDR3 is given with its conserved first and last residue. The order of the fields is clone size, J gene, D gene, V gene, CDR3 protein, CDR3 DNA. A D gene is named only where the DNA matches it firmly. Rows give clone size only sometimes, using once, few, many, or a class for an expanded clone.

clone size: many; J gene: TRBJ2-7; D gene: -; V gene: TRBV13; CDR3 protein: CASSPTPYEQYF; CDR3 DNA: TGTGCCAGCAGTCCGACCCCCTACGAGCAGTACTTC
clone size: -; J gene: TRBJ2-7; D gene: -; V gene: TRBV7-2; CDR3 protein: CASSGDPTYEQYF; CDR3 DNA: TGTGCCAGCAGCGGGGACCCGACCTACGAGCAGTACTTC
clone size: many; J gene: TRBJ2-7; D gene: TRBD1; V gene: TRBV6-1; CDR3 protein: CASRPGQYYEQYF; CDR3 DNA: TGTGCCAGCAGGCCGGGACAGTACTACGAGCAGTACTTC
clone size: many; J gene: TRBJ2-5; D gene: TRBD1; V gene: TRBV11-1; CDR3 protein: CASSAPGTGARETQYF; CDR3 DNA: TGTGCCAGCAGCGCTCCCGGGACAGGAGCACGGGAGACCCAGTACTTC
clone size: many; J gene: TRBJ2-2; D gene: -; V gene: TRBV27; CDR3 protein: CASSLRPIGERRYTGELFF; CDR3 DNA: TGTGCCAGCAGTTTACGGCCGATCGGGGAGCGCCGATACACCGGGGAGCTGTTTTTT
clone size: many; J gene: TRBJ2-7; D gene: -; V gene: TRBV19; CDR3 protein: CAISGNTYEQYF; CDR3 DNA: TGTGCCATTTCCGGGAACACCTACGAGCAGTACTTC
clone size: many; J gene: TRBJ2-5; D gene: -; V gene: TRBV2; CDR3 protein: CASSEGARQGGWETQYF; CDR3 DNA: TGTGCCAGCAGTGAAGGCGCGAGACAGGGAGGCTGGGAGACCCAGTACTTC
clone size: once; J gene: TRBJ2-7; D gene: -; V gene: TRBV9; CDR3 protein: CASSAQENSYEQYF; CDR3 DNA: TGTGCCAGCAGCGCACAGGAGAACTCCTACGAGCAGTACTTC
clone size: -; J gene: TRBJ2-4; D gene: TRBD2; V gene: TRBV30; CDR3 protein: CAWTPGLAKDIQYF; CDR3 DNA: TGTGCCTGGACCCCGGGACTAGCCAAAGACATTCAGTACTTC
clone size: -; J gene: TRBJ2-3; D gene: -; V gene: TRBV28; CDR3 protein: CASSPTAHITDTQYF; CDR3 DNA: TGTGCCAGCAGCCCCACAGCGCACATCACAGATACGCAGTATTTT
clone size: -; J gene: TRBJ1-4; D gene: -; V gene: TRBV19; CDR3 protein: CASSQGLSANEKLFF; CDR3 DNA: TGTGCCAGTAGCCAGGGTTTGTCGGCTAATGAAAAACTGTTTTTT
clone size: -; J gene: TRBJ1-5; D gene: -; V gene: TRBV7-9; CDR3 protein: CASSLGGSRNQPQHF; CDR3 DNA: TGTGCCAGCAGCTTAGGTGGGTCCCGCAATCAGCCCCAGCATTTT
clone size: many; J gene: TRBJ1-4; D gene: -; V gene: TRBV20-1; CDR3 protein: CSARDWVQKNEKLFF; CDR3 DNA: TGCAGTGCTAGAGATTGGGTCCAAAAGAATGAAAAACTGTTTTTT
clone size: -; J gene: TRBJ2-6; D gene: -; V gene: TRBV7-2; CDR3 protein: CASSSLGRFSAGANVLTF; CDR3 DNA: TGTGCCAGCAGCTCCTTAGGGCGTTTCTCTGCTGGGGCCAACGTCCTGACTTTC
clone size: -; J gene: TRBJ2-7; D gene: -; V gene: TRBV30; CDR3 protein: CAWSALGGGEQYF; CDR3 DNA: TGTGCCTGGAGCGCCCTGGGGGGAGGCGAGCAGTACTTC
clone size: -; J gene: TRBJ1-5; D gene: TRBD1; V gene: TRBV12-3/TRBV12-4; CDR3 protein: CASSFRAGGQPQHF; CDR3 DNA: TGTGCCAGCAGTTTTAGGGCAGGGGGCCAGCCCCAGCATTTT
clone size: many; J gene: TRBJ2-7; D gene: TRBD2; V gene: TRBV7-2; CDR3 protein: CASSTNLAGGISYEQYF; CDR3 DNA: TGTGCCAGCAGCACAAACCTAGCGGGAGGGATCTCCTACGAGCAGTACTTC